A single sample gave rise to the 30 T cell receptor beta chains below, sequenced in a study of T-cell memory formation after mild COVID-19. TCRdb re-called the 5' RACE reads with MiXCR, one entry per CDR3 protein. The table has about 600,000 distinct CDR3 sequences, 20% to 25% seen once. The sequencing input was PBMCs or a T cell subset sorted from them (not recorded which). These receptors were collected from an adult woman who had mild COVID-19 (a few samples of this study predate the infection). Cell type and time point are not known.

J is TRBJ1-1 and V is TRBV7-2; 7 bases match TRBD1. Germline CDR1 SGHTA, CDR2 FQGNSA. The CDR3 is made up of 14 amino acids. The J segment lost 4 bases and the V segment lost 5 bases, leaving 7 bases of the junction unmatched. This chain's CDR3 is CASSRDRQGTEAFF. As DNA, the CDR3 is TGTGCCAGCAGCCGCGACCGACAGGGCACTGAAGCTTTCTTT.

The chain couples TRBV29-1 to TRBJ1-1; weak D call: TRBD1 (6 bases). CDR3 size: 14 residues. The V end was cut by 6 bases, the J end by 1 base, with 15 bases between. Germline assignment: CDR1 SQVTM and CDR2 ANQGSEA. CDR3 sequence: CSVGQSASNTEAFF. In nucleotides, the CDR3 is TGCAGCGTCGGACAGAGCGCATCGAACACTGAAGCTTTCTTT. The full variable domain, its missing parts supplied by reference TRBV29-1 and TRBJ1-1, is SAVISQKPSRDICQRGTSLTIQCQVDSQVTMMFWYRQQPGQSLTLIATANQGSEATYESGFVIDKFPISRPNLTFSTLTVSNMSPEDSSIYLCSVGQSASNTEAFFGQGTRLTVV.

In DNA, the CDR3 is TGCGCCAGCAGCCAAGAGAGGGCGGGACTCTACGAGCAGTACTTC. It encodes CASSQERAGLYEQYF. The gene calls are TRBV4-3 and TRBJ2-7; possibly TRBD2 for D (6 bases). CDR1 is LGHNA and CDR2 is YSLEER in the germline V gene. Trimming shortened V by 0 bases and J by 3 bases, and 12 bases separated the two germline ends. The CDR3 length is 15 residues.

The V gene is TRBV3-1, the J gene TRBJ2-2; 11 nucleotides agree with TRBD1. The CDR3 loop spans 16 amino acids. V gave up 4 bases and J gave up 3 bases; unmatched junction bases: 4. CDR1 and CDR2 (germline): LGHDT, YNNKEL (reference sequence). The CDR3 sequence is CASSRGQGAYTGELFF. CDR3 DNA sequence: TGTGCCAGCAGCCGAGGACAGGGGGCGTACACCGGGGAGCTGTTTTTT. Full variable domain (rest looked up from reference TRBV3-1 and TRBJ2-2): DTAVSQTPKYLVTQMGNDKSIKCEQNLGHDTMYWYKQDSKKFLKIMFSYNNKELIINETVPNRFSPKSPDKAHLNLHINSLELGDSAVYFCASSRGQGAYTGELFFGEGSRLTVL.

This clonotype was detected a few times. V usage is TRBV11-2 and J usage is TRBJ2-1; 10 bases agree with TRBD2. Trimming removed 1 base from V and 3 bases from J; junction bases left unmatched: 3. This CDR3 spans 16 amino acids. Germline V lookup: CDR1 SGHAT, CDR2 FQNNGV. The CDR3 DNA reads as TGTGCCAGCAGCTTAGGTTCTAGCGGGAGCTACAATGAGCAGTTCTTC. Translated, it gives CASSLGSSGSYNEQFF.

This clonotype was counted only a few times. CDR3 loop: CASSQGVGGGETQYF. The CDR3 nucleotides are TGTGCCAGCAGCCAAGGGGTCGGGGGCGGAGAGACCCAGTACTTC. J is TRBJ2-5 and V is TRBV7-9; D may be TRBD1 or TRBD2 (6 bases each). This CDR3 region has 15 residues. Germline V gene lookup returns CDR1 SEHNR and CDR2 FQNEAQ (reference sequence). Trimming took off 5 bases at V and 4 bases at J, with 17 bases between the two ends.

The chain uses TRBV20-1 and TRBJ2-7, with D maybe TRBD1 (6 bases). With 1 base removed from V and 3 bases from J, the gap between germline ends came to 19 bases. The V gene's germline CDR1 is DFQATT and CDR2 SNEGSKA (reference sequence). This CDR3 is 16 amino acids long. The CDR3 DNA reads TGCAGTGCTAGAGCGGTTGGTGGGACATCGGGCTACGAGCAGTACTTC. Its translation is CSARAVGGTSGYEQYF.

In its sample, this clonotype was seen a few times. A much larger clone sits a single nucleotide away, making a read error possible. The rearrangement joins TRBV7-6 to TRBJ2-3; 8 bases align to TRBD1. The J segment lost 4 bases and the V segment lost 0 bases, leaving 0 bases of the junction unmatched. This CDR3 has 14 residues. Germline assignment: CDR1 SGHVS and CDR2 FNYEAQ. In DNA form, the CDR3 reads TGTGCCAGCAGCTTAGCACAGGGGGCAGATACGCAGTATTTT. Protein: CASSLAQGADTQYF.

This clonotype was seen many times. The chain couples TRBV7-3 to TRBJ2-5; no clear D. The CDR3 loop spans 13 amino acids. Trimming left V 4 bases short and J 1 base short, with 7 bases between. Germline CDR1 is SGHTA and CDR2 is FQGTGA. CDR3 bases: TGTGCCAGCAGCTCCAGCCCCCAAGAGACCCAGTACTTC. It yields the protein CASSSSPQETQYF.

This chain uses TRBV5-5 with TRBJ1-1; D remains unclear. V was shortened by 0 bases and J by 2 bases, with 11 bases between the two germline ends. The CDR3 consists of 15 residues. Germline V gene sequence: CDR1 SGHKS, CDR2 YYEKEE (reference sequence). Written as DNA, the CDR3 is TGTGCCAGCAGCTTGGCCCCCGCCAGAAACACTGAAGCTTTCTTT. Amino acids: CASSLAPARNTEAFF.

The CDR3 bases are TGTGCCAGCAGCTTGTACACAGCGGGGGGACCAGATACGCAGTATTTT. It codes for CASSLYTAGGPDTQYF. The chain joins TRBV5-6 to TRBJ2-3, with 9 bases aligning to TRBD2. Per the germline V gene, CDR1 is SGHDT and CDR2 is YYEEEE. V was pared by 1 base and J by 4 bases, with 7 bases of the junction left unmatched. This CDR3 has 16 residues. Full variable domain (rest looked up from reference TRBV5-6 and TRBJ2-3): DAGVTQSPTHLIKTRGQQVTLRCSPKSGHDTVSWYQQALGQGPQFIFQYYEEEERQRGNFPDRFSGHQFPNYSSELNVNALLLGDSALYLCASSLYTAGGPDTQYFGPGTRLTVL.

This clonotype was seen more than once but under ten times. V usage is TRBV6-2 or TRBV6-3 and J usage is TRBJ2-5; tentatively, D is TRBD1 or TRBD2 (5 bases each). The V end was cut by 4 bases, the J end by 3 bases, with 15 bases between. Germline V lookup: CDR1 MNHEY, CDR2 SVGEGT. The CDR3 has 15 residues. CDR3 region: CASSLPGTAKETQYF. The CDR3 nucleotides read TGTGCCAGCAGTTTACCCGGGACGGCTAAAGAGACCCAGTACTTC.

This clonotype was seen only a few times. The V call is TRBV4-3, the J call TRBJ2-1; 8 bases are a match to TRBD2. The CDR3 is 14 residues long. After removal of 0 bases from V and 6 bases from J, the junction contained 1 base not matched to a gene. Germline CDR1 reads LGHNA; CDR2 reads YSLEER. The CDR3 is CASSQDGTSNEQFF. CDR3 bases: TGCGCCAGCAGCCAAGATGGGACTAGCAATGAGCAGTTCTTC.

This clonotype appeared a few times. The chain combines TRBV4-1 with TRBJ2-2, with D maybe TRBD1 (5 bases). V was clipped by 4 bases and J by 0 bases, with 9 bases between them. The CDR3 spans 15 residues. Germline CDR1 and CDR2: MGHRA and YSYEKL. CDR3 residues: CASSPQVANTGELFF. DNA for the CDR3: TGCGCCAGCAGCCCACAGGTCGCGAACACCGGGGAGCTGTTTTTT.

This clonotype was counted between two and nine times. V gene TRBV7-6 combines with J gene TRBJ2-1, with 12 bases fitting TRBD2. After removal of 7 bases from V and 2 bases from J, the junction contained 15 bases not matched to a gene. The CDR3 covers 19 residues. In germline, CDR1 is SGHVS, CDR2 FNYEAQ. The CDR3, as DNA: TGTGCCAGCACCTCATCGAGACTAGCGGGAGTGCTACCCTACAATGAGCAGTTCTTC. This translates into CASTSSRLAGVLPYNEQFF.

The rearrangement uses TRBV10-3 and TRBJ1-2, with no clear D. This CDR3 comprises 13 residues. Trimming shortened V by 3 bases and J by 1 base, and 6 bases separated the two germline ends. Per germline, CDR1 ENHRY and CDR2 SYGVKD. The CDR3: CAISDKHNYGYTF. The CDR3 DNA follows: TGTGCCATCAGTGACAAACATAACTATGGCTACACCTTC.

This chain links TRBV3-1 with TRBJ1-5; D possibly corresponds to TRBD1 (6 bases). V was pared by 4 bases and J by 5 bases, with 12 bases between. The germline V gene has CDR1 LGHDT and CDR2 YNNKEL (reference sequence). The CDR3 spans 14 residues. CDR3 residues: CASSLQGTHQPQHF. As DNA, the CDR3 is TGTGCCAGCAGCCTCCAGGGGACCCATCAGCCCCAGCATTTT.

This clonotype was seen a few times. The gene calls are TRBV27 and TRBJ1-1; D is possibly TRBD1 (6 bases). V lost 4 bases and J lost 1, with 19 bases in between. Germline V CDR1 and CDR2: MNHEY, SMNVEV (reference sequence). The CDR3 covers 17 residues. The CDR3 DNA sequence: TGTGCCAGCAGTTCTCCTCGGGGGGGGCCTGGGAACACTGAAGCTTTCTTT. It encodes CASSSPRGGPGNTEAFF.

This clonotype came up a few times. V gene TRBV23-1 combines with J gene TRBJ2-2, with 7 bases that match TRBD1. TRBV23-1 is an ORF, with its function uncertain. The CDR3 sequence is 14 residues long. The V segment lost 2 bases and the J segment 7 bases; nucleotides outside the gene matches: 4. The CDR3 spells CASSQVQGNGELFF. The CDR3 DNA reads TGCGCCAGCAGTCAAGTACAGGGGAACGGGGAGCTGTTTTTT.

V gene TRBV24-1 combines with J gene TRBJ2-5; possibly TRBD2 for D (5 bases). CDR1 is KGHDR and CDR2 is SFDVKD in the germline V gene. This CDR3 contains 15 residues. V gave up 3 bases and J gave up 3 bases, with 13 bases separating them. The CDR3 nucleotides read TGTGCCACCAGTGATGAGGGAGCGGCCAAAGAGACCCAGTACTTC. Its protein product is CATSDEGAAKETQYF.

CDR3 protein: CASTLSLQGGTEAFF. The CDR3 nucleotides are TGTGCCAGTACCCTATCTCTCCAGGGGGGGACTGAAGCTTTCTTT. This chain uses TRBV19 with TRBJ1-1; TRBD1 matches at 7 bases. V gave up 7 bases and J gave up 5 bases; unmatched junction bases: 13. Germline assignment: CDR1 LNHDA and CDR2 SQIVND (reference sequence). This CDR3 has 15 residues.

This clonotype has at least ten counts. The chain carries TRBV27 and TRBJ2-1; 8 positions agree with TRBD2. J was trimmed by 8 bases and V by 6 bases; bases with no gene match: 12. The germline CDR1 and CDR2 sequences are MNHEY and SMNVEV (reference sequence). The CDR3 sequence is 15 residues long. The CDR3 DNA reads as TGTGCCAGCAGCTCCGGGACTAGAATTTTGGATGAGCAGTTCTTC. As protein: CASSSGTRILDEQFF.

This clonotype was detected a few times. The V and J genes are TRBV10-3 and TRBJ2-7; D is perhaps TRBD1 (6 bases). Trimming cost V 5 bases and J 2 bases, with 10 bases left between them. CDR1 and CDR2 from the germline V gene are ENHRY and SYGVKD. The CDR3 runs 13 residues. CDR3 sequence: CAISRDTTYEQYF. CDR3 nucleotide sequence: TGTGCCATCAGTCGGGACACAACCTACGAGCAGTACTTC.

This rearrangement joins TRBV29-1 to TRBJ2-3; D gene unclear. Trimming took off 3 bases at V and 2 bases at J, with 6 bases between the two ends. This CDR3 contains 12 residues. CDR1 is SQVTM and CDR2 is ANQGSEA in the germline V gene. CDR3 residues: CSVEVITDTQYF. DNA of the CDR3: TGCAGCGTTGAGGTCATCACAGATACGCAGTATTTT.

V usage is TRBV10-3 and J usage is TRBJ1-1; 12 positions match TRBD1. V shed 2 bases, J shed 4 bases, and the junction held 8 bases outside the gene matches. The CDR3 totals 17 residues. Germline values: CDR1 ENHRY, CDR2 SYGVKD. The CDR3 bases are TGTGCCATCAGTGAGCCGGGACAGGGGGCATGGGGCACTGAAGCTTTCTTT. Translation gives CAISEPGQGAWGTEAFF.

The chain links TRBV7-3 to TRBJ2-1; D perhaps matches TRBD1 (6 bases). Germline CDR1 reads SGHTA; CDR2 reads FQGTGA. The ends were cut back, 5 bases at V and 4 bases at J, with 18 bases in the middle. The CDR3 runs to 16 residues. The CDR3 sequence is CASSGRGKEPYNEQFF. The CDR3 DNA sequence: TGTGCCAGCAGCGGCAGGGGTAAGGAACCTTACAATGAGCAGTTCTTC.

The sample holds a few counts of this clonotype. V is TRBV11-1 and J is TRBJ1-1; 9 bases map to TRBD1. The V and J ends lost 5 bases and 1 base, in that order; junction bases with no gene match: 5. The germline V gene encodes CDR1 SGHAT and CDR2 FQDESV (reference sequence). The CDR3 has 15 residues. CDR3 sequence: CASSVEGQGNTEAFF. For the CDR3, the DNA is TGTGCCAGCAGCGTCGAGGGACAGGGGAACACTGAAGCTTTCTTT.

This sequence joins TRBV19 and TRBJ2-7, with a weak D call TRBD2 (5 bases). Germline-derived CDR1 and CDR2 are LNHDA and SQIVND (reference sequence). CDR3 length: 15 amino acids. V was trimmed by 10 bases and J by 0 bases, leaving 19 bases between them. The CDR3 sequence is CATSNYLGSSYEQYF. The DNA of the CDR3 is TGTGCCACTTCGAATTATTTAGGGAGCTCCTACGAGCAGTACTTC.

This chain connects TRBV6-6 to TRBJ2-1; D is possibly TRBD1 (6 bases). The CDR3 consists of 17 residues. Per germline, CDR1 MNHNY and CDR2 SVGAGI (reference sequence). Deletions cut 4 bases from V and 4 bases from J, with 20 bases between. The CDR3 DNA reads TGTGCCAGCAGTTTAGGACCCACCGGGACACCATACAATGAGCAGTTCTTC. It specifies CASSLGPTGTPYNEQFF.

The chain employs TRBV7-8 and TRBJ1-3; D remains ambiguous. The CDR3 covers 14 residues. V lost 5 bases and J 0 bases, leaving 8 bases between the germline ends. Germline values: CDR1 SGHVS, CDR2 FQNEAQ. Written as DNA, the CDR3 is TGTGCCAGCAGCGAACTGAGCTCTGGAAACACCATATATTTT. Translation: CASSELSSGNTIYF.